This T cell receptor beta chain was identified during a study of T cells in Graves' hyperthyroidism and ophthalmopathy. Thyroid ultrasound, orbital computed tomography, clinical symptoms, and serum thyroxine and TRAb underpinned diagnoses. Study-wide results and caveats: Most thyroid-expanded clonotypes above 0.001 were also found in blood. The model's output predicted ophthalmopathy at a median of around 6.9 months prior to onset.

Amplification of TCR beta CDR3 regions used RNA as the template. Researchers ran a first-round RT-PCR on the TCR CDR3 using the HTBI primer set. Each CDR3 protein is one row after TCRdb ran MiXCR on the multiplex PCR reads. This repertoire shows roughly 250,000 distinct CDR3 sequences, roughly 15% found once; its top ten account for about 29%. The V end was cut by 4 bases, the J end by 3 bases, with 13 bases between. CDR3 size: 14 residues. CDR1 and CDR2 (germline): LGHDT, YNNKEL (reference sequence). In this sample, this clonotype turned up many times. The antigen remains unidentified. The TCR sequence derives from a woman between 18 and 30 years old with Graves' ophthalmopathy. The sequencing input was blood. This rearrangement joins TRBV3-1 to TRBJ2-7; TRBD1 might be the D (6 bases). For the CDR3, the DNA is TGTGCCAGCAGCCCGAGCGGACAGATCTACGAGCAGTACTTC. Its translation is CASSPSGQIYEQYF.